This TCR beta chain was recorded in a study of blood T cell repertoires in COVID-19. Across the whole study: From T cells, B-cell-depleted T cells, or PBMCs came the material, which was cDNA or gDNA.

As to this clone: The junction departs from germline at one end; a sequencing error may be responsible.

Here immunoSEQ multiplex PCR was the method, and the copy in TCRdb shows in-frame clones only, minus some. The table includes roughly 120,000 clones, about 80% detected once. The CDR3 is made up of 12 amino acids. Germline loops: CDR1 SEHNR, CDR2 FQNEAQ (reference sequence). Sequences were obtained from peripheral blood. The receptor was isolated from a man between 70 and 80 years old with active or convalescent COVID-19. V usage is TRBV7-9 and J usage is TRBJ2-4, with TRBD2 matching over 8 bases. DNA for the CDR3: TGCTCGGGAGGGGACGAGAATGACATTCAGTACTTC. Translating it yields CSGGDENDIQYF.